Listed below are T cell receptor beta chains from one sample, sequenced in a study of immune evolution from preneoplasia to lung adenocarcinoma. The method was immunoSEQ multiplex PCR; TCRdb's version includes in-frame clones alone and lacks a portion of them. This sample has about 6,100 clones, with roughly 80% found just once. Sequenced: FFPE adjacent normal lung tissue. Source of these receptors: a donor aged 70 or older with lung adenocarcinoma. The CDR3 runs from the conserved cysteine through the conserved F or W. D genes are given only for firm matches. Clone size is not always given. Where it is, it says once, few, many or a class for expanded clones.

J	D	size	V	CDR3	DNA
TRBJ1-2	-	-	TRBV4-3	CASSQARDRTYGYTF	TGCGCCAGCAGCCAAGCTCGTGACAGAACTTATGGCTACACCTTC
TRBJ2-5	-	-	TRBV2	CASIRGGETQYF	TGTGCCAGCATAAGGGGAGGAGAGACCCAGTACTTC
TRBJ2-5	-	-	TRBV5-8	CASSLDYNAETQYF	TGTGCCAGCAGCTTGGATTATAACGCGGAGACCCAGTACTTC
TRBJ2-3	TRBD2	-	TRBV6-4	CASSDSAGGKGDTQYF	TGTGCCAGCAGTGACTCGGCGGGAGGTAAAGGAGATACGCAGTATTTT
TRBJ2-1	-	-	TRBV5-8	CASSQTVDRNEQFF	TGTGCCAGCAGTCAAACAGTAGACCGAAATGAGCAGTTCTTC
TRBJ1-1	TRBD1	-	TRBV18	CASSPGTANTEAFF	TGTGCCAGCTCGCCTGGGACAGCGAACACTGAAGCTTTCTTT
TRBJ2-3	-	-	TRBV28	CASSFVAGTDTQYF	TGTGCCAGCAGTTTCGTTGCGGGTACAGATACGCAGTATTTT
TRBJ2-7	TRBD1	-	TRBV5-6	CASSLGQGAYEQYF	TGTGCCAGCAGCCTGGGACAGGGCGCCTACGAGCAGTACTTC
TRBJ2-1	-	once	TRBV2	CASCRIINEQFF	TGTGCCAGCTGCAGGATCATAAATGAGCAGTTCTTC
TRBJ2-1	TRBD1	-	TRBV5-1	CASSLGPGQGSNEQFF	TGCGCCAGCAGCTTGGGGCCGGGACAGGGAAGCAATGAGCAGTTCTTC
TRBJ2-7	-	few	TRBV6-6	CASSTNYEQYF	TGTGCCAGCAGTACGAACTACGAGCAGTACTTC
TRBJ2-1	-	once	TRBV21-1	CARRLAGSYNEQFF	TGTGCCAGGAGACTAGCAGGCTCCTACAATGAGCAGTTCTTC
TRBJ2-1	-	-	TRBV9	CASSVKAVSEQFF	TGTGCCAGCAGCGTAAAAGCGGTCAGTGAGCAGTTCTTC
TRBJ2-3	-	-	TRBV30	CAWSVNGLRADTQYF	TGTGCCTGGAGTGTAAATGGTCTCCGAGCAGATACGCAGTATTTT
TRBJ1-2	-	few	TRBV9	CASSVGEWASNYGYTF	TGTGCCAGCAGCGTAGGGGAGTGGGCATCAAACTATGGCTACACCTTC
TRBJ2-1	-	-	TRBV5-4	CASSGTPSYNEQFF	TGTGCCAGCAGTGGGACTCCCTCCTACAATGAGCAGTTCTTC
TRBJ2-7	TRBD2	few	TRBV11-3	CASSLDTRLADVSYEQYF	TGTGCCAGCAGCTTAGATACGAGACTAGCGGATGTCTCCTACGAGCAGTACTTC